A selection of T cell receptor beta chains follows, all from one sample in a study of regulatory T cells in long-lasting Graves disease. TCRdb used MiXCR to reprocess the multiplex PCR reads, holding one entry per CDR3 protein. The repertoire holds roughly 400,000 distinct CDR3 sequences, 21% seen once, with 14% in the top ten. The source was peripheral blood mononuclear cells (PBMCs), collected when the disease was refractory, from a patient treated with antithyroid drugs. These receptors were collected from a female donor with Graves disease. The CDR3 runs from the conserved cysteine through the conserved F or W. The order of the fields is V gene, CDR3 length, clone size, D gene, J gene, CDR3 protein, CDR3 DNA. D genes are given only for firm matches. Size is stated for part of the rows, as once, few or many counts, or as a class when the clone is expanded.

V gene: TRBV2; CDR3 length: 13; clone size: many; D gene: TRBD1; J gene: TRBJ2-7; CDR3 protein: CASSPGQLYEQYF; CDR3 DNA: TGTGCCAGCAGCCCGGGACAGCTCTACGAGCAGTACTTC
V gene: TRBV20-1; CDR3 length: 14; clone size: -; D gene: -; J gene: TRBJ1-2; CDR3 protein: CSARDLGGGYGYTF; CDR3 DNA: TGCAGTGCTAGAGATTTGGGGGGCGGCTATGGCTACACCTTC
V gene: TRBV28; CDR3 length: 15; clone size: many; D gene: -; J gene: TRBJ1-5; CDR3 protein: CASSLEGGSNQPQHF; CDR3 DNA: TGTGCCAGCAGTTTAGAGGGCGGCAGCAATCAGCCCCAGCATTTT
V gene: TRBV7-2; CDR3 length: 17; clone size: few; D gene: TRBD2; J gene: TRBJ2-2; CDR3 protein: CASRSPPGTSGAGELFF; CDR3 DNA: TGTGCCAGCAGGTCACCTCCCGGGACTAGTGGGGCCGGGGAGCTGTTTTTT
V gene: TRBV29-1; CDR3 length: 14; clone size: -; D gene: TRBD2; J gene: TRBJ2-4; CDR3 protein: CSVASGRAANIQYF; CDR3 DNA: TGCAGCGTTGCCAGCGGGAGGGCCGCGAACATTCAGTACTTC
V gene: TRBV6-1; CDR3 length: 17; clone size: -; D gene: -; J gene: TRBJ2-7; CDR3 protein: CASSEGSGSGIFYEQYF; CDR3 DNA: TGTGCCAGCAGTGAAGGTTCAGGGTCTGGGATCTTCTACGAGCAGTACTTC
V gene: TRBV2; CDR3 length: 15; clone size: few; D gene: -; J gene: TRBJ2-1; CDR3 protein: CASSEREPLFNEQFF; CDR3 DNA: TGTGCCAGCAGTGAGCGGGAACCGTTGTTCAATGAGCAGTTCTTC
V gene: TRBV20-1; CDR3 length: 16; clone size: many; D gene: -; J gene: TRBJ2-7; CDR3 protein: CSARDPAAMVTYEQYF; CDR3 DNA: TGCAGTGCTAGAGACCCCGCGGCAATGGTTACCTACGAGCAGTACTTC
V gene: TRBV12-3/TRBV12-4; CDR3 length: 15; clone size: -; D gene: TRBD2; J gene: TRBJ2-7; CDR3 protein: CASTIGREYRYEQYF; CDR3 DNA: TGTGCCAGCACGATTGGGCGGGAGTATAGGTACGAGCAGTACTTC
V gene: TRBV7-9; CDR3 length: 18; clone size: -; D gene: -; J gene: TRBJ1-2; CDR3 protein: CASSLDNEVPLFNYGYTF; CDR3 DNA: TGTGCCAGCAGCTTAGATAATGAGGTGCCCCTCTTTAACTATGGCTACACCTTC
V gene: TRBV3-1; CDR3 length: 15; clone size: -; D gene: -; J gene: TRBJ1-3; CDR3 protein: CASSQPEVSGNTIYF; CDR3 DNA: TGTGCCAGCAGCCAGCCAGAAGTCTCCGGAAACACCATATATTTT
V gene: TRBV2; CDR3 length: 19; clone size: once; D gene: TRBD1; J gene: TRBJ2-1; CDR3 protein: CASSAWRTGVRENYNEQFF; CDR3 DNA: TGTGCCAGCAGCGCATGGCGAACAGGGGTCCGCGAGAACTACAATGAGCAGTTCTTC
V gene: TRBV5-6; CDR3 length: 15; clone size: many; D gene: -; J gene: TRBJ1-1; CDR3 protein: CASSLEPGVNTEAFF; CDR3 DNA: TGTGCCAGCAGCTTGGAGCCAGGCGTGAACACTGAAGCTTTCTTT
V gene: TRBV7-8; CDR3 length: 17; clone size: many; D gene: TRBD1; J gene: TRBJ2-5; CDR3 protein: CASRDRGDVKGVETQYF; CDR3 DNA: TGTGCCAGCAGGGACAGGGGAGATGTGAAGGGAGTAGAGACCCAGTACTTC
V gene: TRBV10-3; CDR3 length: 14; clone size: -; D gene: -; J gene: TRBJ2-7; CDR3 protein: CAISERKGPYEQYF; CDR3 DNA: TGTGCCATCAGTGAGAGAAAAGGGCCCTACGAGCAGTACTTC
V gene: TRBV2; CDR3 length: 15; clone size: -; D gene: TRBD1; J gene: TRBJ2-2; CDR3 protein: CASSEEGANTGELFF; CDR3 DNA: TGTGCCAGCAGTGAAGAGGGGGCTAACACCGGGGAGCTGTTTTTT
V gene: TRBV28; CDR3 length: 16; clone size: many; D gene: -; J gene: TRBJ2-7; CDR3 protein: CASSFLRDNQANEQYF; CDR3 DNA: TGTGCCAGCAGTTTCCTAAGGGACAACCAGGCCAACGAGCAGTACTTC
V gene: TRBV15; CDR3 length: 13; clone size: many; D gene: -; J gene: TRBJ1-1; CDR3 protein: CATSRGQNTEAFF; CDR3 DNA: TGTGCCACCAGCAGAGGACAGAACACTGAAGCTTTCTTT
V gene: TRBV28; CDR3 length: 16; clone size: many; D gene: -; J gene: TRBJ1-4; CDR3 protein: CASSLGGVSTNEKLFF; CDR3 DNA: TGTGCCAGCAGTTTAGGAGGGGTCTCAACTAATGAAAAACTGTTTTTT
V gene: TRBV3-1; CDR3 length: 14; clone size: many; D gene: TRBD1; J gene: TRBJ1-2; CDR3 protein: CASSQAGQIDGYTF; CDR3 DNA: TGTGCCAGCAGCCAGGCGGGACAGATAGATGGCTACACCTTC
V gene: TRBV18; CDR3 length: 17; clone size: -; D gene: -; J gene: TRBJ1-3; CDR3 protein: CASSPLKVTISGNTIYF; CDR3 DNA: TGTGCCAGCTCACCACTTAAGGTGACAATCTCTGGAAACACCATATATTTT
V gene: TRBV12-3/TRBV12-4; CDR3 length: 15; clone size: many; D gene: TRBD2; J gene: TRBJ2-7; CDR3 protein: CASGSEREDPYEQYF; CDR3 DNA: TGTGCCAGCGGGAGTGAGCGGGAGGACCCCTACGAGCAGTACTTC
V gene: TRBV28; CDR3 length: 16; clone size: many; D gene: -; J gene: TRBJ2-7; CDR3 protein: CASNPEGHLWGHEQYF; CDR3 DNA: TGTGCCAGCAATCCGGAGGGACACCTATGGGGCCACGAGCAGTACTTC
V gene: TRBV7-8; CDR3 length: 17; clone size: many; D gene: TRBD1; J gene: TRBJ2-6; CDR3 protein: CASSWTGSGSGANVLTF; CDR3 DNA: TGTGCCAGCAGCTGGACAGGGTCTGGGTCTGGGGCCAACGTCCTGACTTTC
V gene: TRBV15; CDR3 length: 18; clone size: -; D gene: TRBD2; J gene: TRBJ2-1; CDR3 protein: CATTPGLAGGWSYNEQFF; CDR3 DNA: TGTGCCACAACCCCGGGACTAGCGGGAGGTTGGTCCTACAATGAGCAGTTCTTC
V gene: TRBV20-1; CDR3 length: 19; clone size: few; D gene: TRBD2; J gene: TRBJ2-7; CDR3 protein: CSARSPGGAGGRSSYEQYF; CDR3 DNA: TGCAGTGCTAGATCCCCGGGGGGGGCGGGAGGAAGGAGCTCCTACGAGCAGTACTTC
V gene: TRBV5-1; CDR3 length: 16; clone size: many; D gene: -; J gene: TRBJ1-1; CDR3 protein: CASSLAPAIMNTEAFF; CDR3 DNA: TGCGCCAGCAGCTTGGCCCCGGCCATCATGAACACTGAAGCTTTCTTT
V gene: TRBV6-4; CDR3 length: 16; clone size: -; D gene: -; J gene: TRBJ1-6; CDR3 protein: CASSSTELHYNSPLHF; CDR3 DNA: TGTGCCAGCAGTTCGACAGAACTCCACTATAATTCACCCCTCCACTTT
V gene: TRBV7-9; CDR3 length: 18; clone size: -; D gene: TRBD2; J gene: TRBJ2-5; CDR3 protein: CASSPTSGSALKVETQYF; CDR3 DNA: TGTGCCAGCAGCCCGACTAGCGGGAGTGCGTTGAAGGTGGAGACCCAGTACTTC
V gene: TRBV9; CDR3 length: 12; clone size: few; D gene: -; J gene: TRBJ1-1; CDR3 protein: CASSGETPEAFF; CDR3 DNA: TGTGCCAGCAGCGGAGAGACACCTGAAGCTTTCTTT
V gene: TRBV11-2; CDR3 length: 11; clone size: -; D gene: -; J gene: TRBJ2-1; CDR3 protein: CASSLVFEQFF; CDR3 DNA: TGTGCCAGCAGCTTAGTATTTGAGCAGTTCTTC